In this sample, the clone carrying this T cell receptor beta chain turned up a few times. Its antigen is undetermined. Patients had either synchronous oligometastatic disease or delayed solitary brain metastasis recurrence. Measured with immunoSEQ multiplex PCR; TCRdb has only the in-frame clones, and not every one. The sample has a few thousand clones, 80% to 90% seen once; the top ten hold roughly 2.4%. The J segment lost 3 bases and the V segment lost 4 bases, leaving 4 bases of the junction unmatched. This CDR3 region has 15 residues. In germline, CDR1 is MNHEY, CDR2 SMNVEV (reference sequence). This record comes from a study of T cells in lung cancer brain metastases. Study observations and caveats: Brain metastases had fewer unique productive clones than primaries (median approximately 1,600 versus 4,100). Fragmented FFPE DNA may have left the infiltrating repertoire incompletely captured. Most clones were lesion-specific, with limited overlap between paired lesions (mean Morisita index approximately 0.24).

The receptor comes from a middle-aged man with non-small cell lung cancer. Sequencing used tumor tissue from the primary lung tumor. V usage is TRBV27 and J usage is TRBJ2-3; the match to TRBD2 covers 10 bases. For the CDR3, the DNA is TGTGCCAGCAGTTCCCGGACTAGCGGAACAGATACGCAGTATTTT. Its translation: CASSSRTSGTDTQYF.